This T cell receptor beta chain was profiled in a study of beta chain features in type 1 diabetes. The entirety of the isolated RNA underwent reverse transcription, so expressed TCRB transcripts were sequenced. Sequenced by immunoSEQ multiplex PCR; TCRdb stores in-frame clones only, minus some. Of about 650,000 clones in the sample, 12% are singletons; the top ten hold roughly 0.12%. This clone turned up a few times. Its antigen remains unidentified. CD4+ naive, central memory, regulatory and stem cell-like memory cells were sorted via CD45RO/CCR7/CD25/CD127/CD95/CD27. Purity (above 98%) was reached by all sorted populations. Study results and caveats: For type 1 diabetes patients, VDJ junctions showed fewer insertions and more deletions. The similarity of naive, central memory and Treg TCRB repertoires appeared greater among patients than among healthy donors. In all four CD4+ subsets, TCRB CDR3 length was significantly, moderately reduced in type 1 diabetes.

Germline V gene data show CDR1 as SEHNR and CDR2 as FQNEAQ (reference sequence). The CDR3 length is 15 residues. V was pared by 5 bases and J by 5 bases, with 18 bases between. The chain is built from TRBV7-9 and TRBJ2-5; D call uncertain. The specimen was naive CD4+ T cells from blood. The sequence was collected from a man aged 25-45 years with type 1 diabetes. Here the CDR3 reads CASSPSFGVRETQYF. The CDR3 DNA reads as TGTGCCAGCAGCCCCTCATTTGGGGTGAGGGAGACCCAGTACTTC. Full variable domain (rest looked up from reference TRBV7-9 and TRBJ2-5): DTGVSQNPRHKITKRGQNVTFRCDPISEHNRLYWYRQTLGQGPEFLTYFQNEAQLEKSRLLSDRFSAERPKGSFSTLEIQRTEQGDSAMYLCASSPSFGVRETQYFGPGTRLLVL.